This passage covers 20 T cell receptor beta chains from one sample sequenced in a study of OX40 agonist ivuxolimab in advanced cancers. Some clones are missing from TCRdb's copy, which holds only in-frame ones; the method was immunoSEQ multiplex PCR. Of tens of thousands of clones listed, around 88% are singletons. Here the sequenced sample was CD4+ or CD8+ T cells sorted from blood, taken in a trial of the OX40 agonist ivuxolimab. Receptor source: an adult with an advanced solid tumor such as melanoma, head and neck, liver or kidney cancer.

The chain uses TRBV7-2 and TRBJ1-1; no clear D. CDR3 size: 14 residues. V lost 1 base to trimming and J lost 0 bases, with 6 bases between them. Germline V gene sequence: CDR1 SGHTA, CDR2 FQGNSA. CDR3 sequence (DNA): TGTGCCAGCAGCTTAGACAGACTGAACACTGAAGCTTTCTTT. This sequence encodes CASSLDRLNTEAFF.

V usage is TRBV19 and J usage is TRBJ2-6; perhaps TRBD1 as D (6 bases). V lost 0 bases and J 0 bases, leaving 9 bases between the germline ends. CDR1 and CDR2 from the germline V gene are LNHDA and SQIVND (reference sequence). CDR3 length: 17 residues. DNA for the CDR3: TGTGCCAGTAGTATAGATACGACAGGCTCTGGGGCCAACGTCCTGACTTTC. Its protein is CASSIDTTGSGANVLTF.

This chain links TRBV6-4 with TRBJ2-2; D is unresolved. The CDR3 is made up of 14 amino acids. From germline, CDR1 is MRHNA and CDR2 SNTAGT. V shed 4 bases and J shed 6 bases, with 12 bases lying between them. CDR3 in DNA: TGTGCCAGCAGTGTGGGAAAGGAGCCCGGGGAGCTGTTTTTT. Encoded protein: CASSVGKEPGELFF.

This chain links TRBV2 with TRBJ1-4, with D tentatively TRBD1 (5 bases). The CDR3 has 14 amino acids. V lost 5 bases and J 8 bases, leaving 15 bases between the germline ends. Germline values: CDR1 SNHLY, CDR2 FYNNEI. The CDR3 loop is CASSLGVVGEKLFF. CDR3 coding DNA: TGTGCCAGCAGTCTAGGGGTTGTTGGAGAAAAACTGTTTTTT.

V and J are TRBV18 and TRBJ2-3; 7 bases are shared with TRBD2. The CDR3 has 15 residues. Germline lookup yields CDR1 KGHSH and CDR2 LQKENI. Losses at the gene ends were 1 base for V and 6 bases for J; bases not matched to a gene: 7. The CDR3 coding sequence is TGTGCCAGCTCACCACGGAGTCTAGCGGCGGATACGCAGTATTTT. It yields the protein CASSPRSLAADTQYF.

V and J are TRBV6-5 and TRBJ2-5; D tentatively fits TRBD1 or TRBD2 (5 bases each). The germline V gene encodes CDR1 MNHEY and CDR2 SVGAGI. The CDR3 loop spans 14 amino acids. The ends were cut back, 6 bases at V and 5 bases at J, with 16 bases in the middle. The CDR3: CASRPGTLDETQYF. CDR3 coding DNA: TGTGCCAGCAGACCCGGGACCCTCGACGAGACCCAGTACTTC.

The CDR3 coding sequence is TGCGCCAGCAGTACCCCCAGCGGGAGAACGCAGTATTTT. The encoded protein is CASSTPSGRTQYF. The chain recombines TRBV10-2 with TRBJ2-3, with 8 bases that match TRBD2. CDR3 size: 13 residues. The V gene's germline CDR1 is WSHSY and CDR2 SAAADI. After removal of 5 bases from V and 9 bases from J, the junction contained 7 bases not matched to a gene.

This clone was detected once. CDR3 residues: CAWSGDSRGDTQYF. The DNA of the CDR3 is TGTGCCTGGAGTGGGGACAGCCGGGGAGATACGCAGTATTTT. The rearrangement joins TRBV30 to TRBJ2-3; 7 bases are shared with TRBD1. CDR3 length equals 14 residues. With V trimmed by 1 base and J by 5 bases, 6 bases remained unmatched. The germline V gene encodes CDR1 GTSNPN and CDR2 SVGIG (reference sequence).

The V gene is TRBV18, the J gene TRBJ2-1, with TRBD1 matching over 10 bases. Trimming removed 4 bases from V and 8 bases from J; junction bases left unmatched: 8. CDR3 length: 15 amino acids. Germline lookup yields CDR1 KGHSH and CDR2 LQKENI. The chain's CDR3 is CASSRRTGGIDEQFF. CDR3 nucleotide sequence: TGTGCCAGCTCACGTAGGACAGGGGGAATTGATGAGCAGTTCTTC.

The rearrangement joins TRBV5-8 to TRBJ2-3, with D possibly TRBD1 on 6 matching bases. This CDR3 is 16 amino acids long. Germline V gene sequence: CDR1 SGHTS, CDR2 YDEGEE. V was pared by 1 base and J by 3 bases, with 15 bases between. The CDR3 loop reads CASSLTVGQTTDTQYF. CDR3 DNA sequence: TGTGCCAGCAGCTTGACGGTCGGACAGACAACAGATACGCAGTATTTT.

This clone was seen once. The chain recombines TRBV5-1 with TRBJ2-5; perhaps TRBD2 as D (6 bases). The CDR3 length is 14 residues. Germline loops: CDR1 SGHRS, CDR2 YFSETQ. Trimming removed 5 bases from V and 3 bases from J, with 14 bases in between. This CDR3 is CASSSGSSEETQYF. In DNA form, the CDR3 reads TGCGCCAGCAGTTCGGGCTCTAGCGAAGAGACCCAGTACTTC.

The chain is built from TRBV2 and TRBJ1-1; D is unresolved. Germline V gene sequence: CDR1 SNHLY, CDR2 FYNNEI. This CDR3 has 13 amino acids. V was trimmed by 9 bases and J by 4 bases, leaving 15 bases between them. DNA for the CDR3: TGTGCCAGTTTACCTTCGTGGGGCACTGAAGCTTTCTTT. It specifies CASLPSWGTEAFF.

CDR3 DNA sequence: TGTGCCAGCAGCTCGGGGGTTTCGGGGTCGGGTCAAGAGACCCAGTACTTC. Its translation: CASSSGVSGSGQETQYF. This rearrangement joins TRBV11-3 to TRBJ2-5; maybe TRBD2 (6 bases). The V gene's germline CDR1 is SGHNT and CDR2 YENEEA. With 4 bases removed from V and 2 bases from J, the gap between germline ends came to 20 bases. This CDR3 region has 17 residues.

The chain has TRBV11-2 and TRBJ1-5; 9 bases agree with TRBD1. The CDR3 is made up of 17 amino acids. With V trimmed by 5 bases and J by 0 bases, 8 bases remained unmatched. CDR1 is SGHAT, CDR2 FQNNGV, per germline. The CDR3 nucleotides read TGTGCCAGCAGCCGCTCGGGACAGGGATATAGCAATCAGCCCCAGCATTTT. This codes for CASSRSGQGYSNQPQHF.

The table lists this clone with a count of one. This chain connects TRBV7-9 to TRBJ2-1; 7 nucleotides line up with TRBD2. The germline V gene encodes CDR1 SEHNR and CDR2 FQNEAQ (reference sequence). The ends lost 4 bases at V and 7 bases at J; junction bases unmatched: 7. The CDR3 totals 14 residues. The CDR3 loop reads CASSSRGEWNEQFF. CDR3 DNA: TGTGCCAGCAGCTCCCGGGGGGAGTGGAATGAGCAGTTCTTC. The entire variable domain, with the rest obtained from reference TRBV7-9 and TRBJ2-1, is as follows: DTGVSQNPRHKITKRGQNVTFRCDPISEHNRLYWYRQTLGQGPEFLTYFQNEAQLEKSRLLSDRFSAERPKGSFSTLEIQRTEQGDSAMYLCASSSRGEWNEQFFGPGTRLTVL.

V is TRBV5-6 and J is TRBJ1-1; perhaps TRBD1 as D (5 bases). V dropped 5 bases and J dropped 1 base, with 12 bases sitting between them. The CDR3 sequence is 14 residues long. The V gene's germline CDR1 is SGHDT and CDR2 YYEEEE. This CDR3 is CASRPQVGNTEAFF. The CDR3, as DNA: TGTGCCAGCAGACCACAGGTCGGGAACACTGAAGCTTTCTTT.

This clone has only one observation. The chain is built from TRBV27 and TRBJ1-2, with D unclear. Germline V gives CDR1 MNHEY, CDR2 SMNVEV (reference sequence). V lost 3 bases and J lost 8, with 13 bases in between. CDR3 length: 13 residues. The CDR3 DNA follows: TGTGCCAGCAGTTTCAACCCCTTAAGGGGCTACACCTTC. Its protein is CASSFNPLRGYTF.

The J gene is TRBJ2-6, the V gene TRBV28, with 7 bases that match TRBD1. Per germline, CDR1 MDHEN and CDR2 SYDVKM. This CDR3 has 16 amino acids. V lost 5 bases, J lost 0 bases, and 4 bases stayed unmatched. The CDR3 is CASSGQAFSGANVLTF. DNA for the CDR3: TGTGCCAGCAGTGGACAGGCCTTCTCTGGGGCCAACGTCCTGACTTTC. Combining the CDR3 with reference TRBV28 and TRBJ2-6 gives the whole variable domain DVKVTQSSRYLVKRTGEKVFLECVQDMDHENMFWYRQDPGLGLRLIYFSYDVKMKEKGDIPEGYSVSREKKERFSLILESASTNQTSMYLCASSGQAFSGANVLTFGAGSRLTVL.

This clone was detected only once. V usage is TRBV11-2 and J usage is TRBJ1-2; TRBD1 aligns across 8 bases. The V gene's germline CDR1 is SGHAT and CDR2 FQNNGV. The CDR3 spans 15 residues. With V trimmed by 1 base and J by 5 bases, 6 bases remained unmatched. The CDR3 region has the DNA TGTGCCAGCAGCTTAGCCAGGACAGGGTTGTATGGCTACACCTTC. This sequence encodes CASSLARTGLYGYTF. Variable domain in full (rest from reference TRBV11-2 and TRBJ1-2): EAGVAQSPRYKIIEKRQSVAFWCNPISGHATLYWYQQILGQGPKLLIQFQNNGVVDDSQLPKDRFSAERLKGVDSTLKIQPAKLEDSAVYLCASSLARTGLYGYTFGSGTRLTVV.

The genes are TRBV5-1 and TRBJ2-2, with a possible D match to TRBD1 (6 bases). Trimming removed 3 bases at V and 6 bases at J, with 15 bases between. This CDR3 is 15 amino acids long. From germline, CDR1 is SGHRS and CDR2 YFSETQ. The CDR3 coding sequence is TGCGCCAGCAGCTGGGGCACAGGGATCGCCGGGGAGCTGTTTTTT. As protein: CASSWGTGIAGELFF.